One sample yielded the 8 T cell receptor beta chains listed below, sequenced in a study of STAT5B mutations in CD4+ large granular lymphocyte leukemia. Profiled with immunoSEQ multiplex PCR; TCRdb holds only in-frame clones, not every one. The sample has tens of thousands of clones, just over 75% seen once. Sequencing was carried out using CD4+ T cells from blood buffy coats. The receptors originated from a human donor in good health.

The chain links TRBV4-1 to TRBJ2-3; 12 bases line up with TRBD2. This CDR3 contains 16 residues. The ends lost 2 bases at V and 2 bases at J; junction bases unmatched: 2. Germline V gene data show CDR1 as MGHRA and CDR2 as YSYEKL. The CDR3 here is CASSQWTSGATDTQYF. CDR3 DNA sequence: TGCGCCAGCAGCCAATGGACTAGCGGGGCCACAGATACGCAGTATTTT.

A few counts support this clone. This chain connects TRBV7-9 to TRBJ1-3; TRBD1 is a possible D gene (5 bases). The CDR3 runs 14 residues. From germline, CDR1 is SEHNR and CDR2 FQNEAQ (reference sequence). V lost 7 bases and J 0 bases, leaving 10 bases between the germline ends. This CDR3 is CASTDSYSGNTIYF. CDR3 coding DNA: TGTGCCAGCACCGACAGCTACTCTGGAAACACCATATATTTT.

The genes are TRBV7-2 and TRBJ2-3; 8 nucleotides align to TRBD2. The V gene's germline CDR1 is SGHTA and CDR2 FQGNSA. The V gene end was trimmed by 1 base and the J gene end by 4 bases; junction bases not matched to a gene: 10. The CDR3 runs to 17 residues. In nucleotides, the CDR3 is TGTGCCAGCAGCTTAGTGAGTAGCGGGGCCCTCGCAGATACGCAGTATTTT. It specifies CASSLVSSGALADTQYF.

This chain connects TRBV9 to TRBJ1-6; D call uncertain. The CDR3 consists of 17 residues. In germline, CDR1 is SGDLS, CDR2 YYNGEE. Trimming removed 0 bases at V and 0 bases at J, with 10 bases between. The CDR3 sequence: CASSVGGSYSYNSPLHF. CDR3 coding DNA: TGTGCCAGCAGCGTAGGAGGGAGTTACTCCTATAATTCACCCCTCCACTTT. Based on the CDR3 plus reference TRBV9 and TRBJ1-6, the full variable domain is DSGVTQTPKHLITATGQRVTLRCSPRSGDLSVYWYQQSLDQGLQFLIQYYNGEERAKGNILERFSAQQFPDLHSELNLSSLELGDSALYFCASSVGGSYSYNSPLHFGNGTRLTVT.

The rearrangement links TRBV19 to TRBJ1-5; no clear D. Per germline, CDR1 LNHDA and CDR2 SQIVND (reference sequence). Trimming stripped 3 bases from V and 4 bases from J, with 10 bases between. The CDR3 is 14 amino acids. The CDR3 protein is CASSIRRENQPQHF. The CDR3 nucleotides are TGTGCCAGTAGTATCAGACGGGAGAATCAGCCCCAGCATTTT.

The chain uses TRBV6-6 and TRBJ2-1; the D is unclear. Germline V gene lookup returns CDR1 MNHNY and CDR2 SVGAGI (reference sequence). The CDR3 is 14 residues long. Trimming left V 7 bases short and J 4 bases short, with 14 bases between. The CDR3 DNA reads TGTGCCAGCACCCCCGGCCAGGTATACAATGAGCAGTTCTTC. This gives the protein CASTPGQVYNEQFF.

This clone has just a few counts. This chain uses TRBV2 with TRBJ1-6, with a weak D call TRBD1 (5 bases). Trimming shortened V by 1 base and J by 6 bases, and 7 bases separated the two germline ends. This CDR3 spans 14 amino acids. Germline V gives CDR1 SNHLY, CDR2 FYNNEI. The CDR3, as DNA: TGTGCCAGCAGTGAAGTGAGGGGTAATTCACCCCTCCACTTT. Protein: CASSEVRGNSPLHF.

This clone was found once. The chain joins TRBV5-5 to TRBJ2-7; TRBD2 agrees at 7 bases. There are 14 residues in the CDR3. Unmatched junction bases numbered 10, after V lost 4 bases and J lost 6 bases. Per germline, CDR1 SGHKS and CDR2 YYEKEE (reference sequence). The CDR3: CASSDSGGWVEQYF. CDR3 in DNA: TGTGCCAGCAGCGATTCGGGGGGATGGGTCGAGCAGTACTTC.